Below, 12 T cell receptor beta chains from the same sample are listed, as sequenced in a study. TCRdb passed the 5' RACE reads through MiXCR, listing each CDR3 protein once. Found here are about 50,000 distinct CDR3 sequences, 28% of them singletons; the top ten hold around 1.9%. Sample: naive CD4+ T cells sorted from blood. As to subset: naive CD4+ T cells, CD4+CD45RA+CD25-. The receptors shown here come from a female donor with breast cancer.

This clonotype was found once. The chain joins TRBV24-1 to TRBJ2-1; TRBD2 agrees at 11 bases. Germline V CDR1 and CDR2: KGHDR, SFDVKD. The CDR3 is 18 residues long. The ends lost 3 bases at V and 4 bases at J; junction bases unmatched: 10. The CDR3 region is CATSDGSGRASAYNEQFF. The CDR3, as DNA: TGTGCCACCAGTGATGGTAGCGGGAGGGCCTCGGCATACAATGAGCAGTTCTTC.

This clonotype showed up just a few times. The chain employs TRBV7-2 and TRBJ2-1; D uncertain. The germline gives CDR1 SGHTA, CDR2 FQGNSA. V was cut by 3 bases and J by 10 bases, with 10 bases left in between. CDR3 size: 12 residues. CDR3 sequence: CASSFGVLEQFF. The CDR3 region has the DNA TGTGCCAGCAGCTTTGGAGTCTTAGAGCAGTTCTTC.

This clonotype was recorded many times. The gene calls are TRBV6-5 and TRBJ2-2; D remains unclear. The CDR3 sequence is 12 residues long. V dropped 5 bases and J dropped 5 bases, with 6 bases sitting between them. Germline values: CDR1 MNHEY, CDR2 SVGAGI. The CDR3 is CASSVFTGELFF. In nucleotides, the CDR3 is TGTGCCAGCAGTGTCTTTACCGGGGAGCTGTTTTTT.

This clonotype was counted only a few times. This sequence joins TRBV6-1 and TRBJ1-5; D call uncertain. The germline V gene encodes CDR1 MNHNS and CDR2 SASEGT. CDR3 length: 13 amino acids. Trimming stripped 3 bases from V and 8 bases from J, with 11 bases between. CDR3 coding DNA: TGTGCCAGCAGTGAGACGGGGTGGGAGCCCCAGCATTTT. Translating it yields CASSETGWEPQHF.

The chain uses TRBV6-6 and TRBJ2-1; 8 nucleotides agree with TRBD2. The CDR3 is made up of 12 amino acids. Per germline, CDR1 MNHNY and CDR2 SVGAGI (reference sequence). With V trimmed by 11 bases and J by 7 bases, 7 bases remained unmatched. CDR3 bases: TGTGCCTGCACCCCGGGGGGGAATGAGCAGTTCTTC. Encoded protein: CACTPGGNEQFF.

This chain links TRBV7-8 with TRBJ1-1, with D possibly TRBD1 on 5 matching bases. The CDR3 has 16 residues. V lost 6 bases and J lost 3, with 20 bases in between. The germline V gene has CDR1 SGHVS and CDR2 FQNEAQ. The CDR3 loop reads CASSQVAGGGDTEAFF. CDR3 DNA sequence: TGTGCCAGCAGTCAAGTAGCTGGGGGAGGGGACACTGAAGCTTTCTTT. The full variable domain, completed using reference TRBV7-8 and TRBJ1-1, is GAGVSQSPRYKVAKRGQDVALRCDPISGHVSLFWYQQALGQGPEFLTYFQNEAQLDKSGLPSDRFFAERPEGSVSTLKIQRTQQEDSAVYLCASSQVAGGGDTEAFFGQGTRLTVV.

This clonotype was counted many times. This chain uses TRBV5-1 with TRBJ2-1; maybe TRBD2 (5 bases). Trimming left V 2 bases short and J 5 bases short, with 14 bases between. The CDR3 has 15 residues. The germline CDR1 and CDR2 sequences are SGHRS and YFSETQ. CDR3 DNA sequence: TGCGCCAGCAGCTTATGGTCCTCGGGGAACAATGAGCAGTTCTTC. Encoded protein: CASSLWSSGNNEQFF.

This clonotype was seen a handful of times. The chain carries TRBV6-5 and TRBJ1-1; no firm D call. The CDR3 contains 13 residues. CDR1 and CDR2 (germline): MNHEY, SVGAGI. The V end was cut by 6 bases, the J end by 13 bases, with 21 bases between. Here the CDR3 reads CASSSPRSVKIFF. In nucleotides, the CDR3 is TGTGCCAGCAGCTCTCCCCGCAGTGTGAAAATTTTCTTT.

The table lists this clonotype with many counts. CDR3 in DNA: TGTGCCAGCAGTTACACCACACTCACAGATACGCAGTATTTT. This sequence encodes CASSYTTLTDTQYF. The chain couples TRBV6-5 to TRBJ2-3, with unresolved D. The germline V gene encodes CDR1 MNHEY and CDR2 SVGAGI. The CDR3 has 14 amino acids. The V and J ends lost 2 bases and 2 bases respectively, with 8 bases between them.

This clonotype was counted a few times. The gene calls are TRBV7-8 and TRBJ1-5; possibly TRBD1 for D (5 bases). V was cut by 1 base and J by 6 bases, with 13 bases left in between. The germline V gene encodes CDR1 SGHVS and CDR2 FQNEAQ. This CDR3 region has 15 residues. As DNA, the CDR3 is TGTGCCAGCAGCTTAGAAGCAGGGTTTACTCAGCCCCAGCATTTT. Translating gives CASSLEAGFTQPQHF.

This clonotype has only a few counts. The CDR3 DNA reads as TGTGCCAGCAGTATCCGACAGAACCAAGAGACCCAGTACTTC. Residues: CASSIRQNQETQYF. V and J are TRBV28 and TRBJ2-5; TRBD1 might be the D (5 bases). Germline CDR1 and CDR2: MDHEN and SYDVKM. The CDR3 covers 14 residues. The V gene lost 5 bases and the J gene lost 0 bases, with 10 bases spanning the gap.

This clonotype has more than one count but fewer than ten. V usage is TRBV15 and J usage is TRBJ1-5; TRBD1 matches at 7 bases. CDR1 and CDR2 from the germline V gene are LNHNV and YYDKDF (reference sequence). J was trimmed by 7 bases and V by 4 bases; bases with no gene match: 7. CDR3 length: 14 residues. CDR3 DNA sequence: TGTGCCACCAGCACCGGGACAGTATTCCAGCCCCAGCATTTT. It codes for CATSTGTVFQPQHF. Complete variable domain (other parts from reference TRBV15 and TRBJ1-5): DAMVIQNPRYQVTQFGKPVTLSCSQTLNHNVMYWYQQKSSQAPKLLFHYYDKDFNNEADTPDNFQSRRPNTSFCFLDIRSPGLGDTAMYLCATSTGTVFQPQHFGDGTRLSIL.